These 24 T cell receptor beta chains share one sample of origin, sequenced in a study of CD8+ T cells in alopecia areata. TCR sequencing used cDNA made by reverse transcription of extracted RNA. Measured with immunoSEQ multiplex PCR; TCRdb has only the in-frame clones, and not every one. The table has about 250,000 clones, 67% seen once. This sample comprised CD4+ T cells sorted from blood, obtained at week 0. Receptor source: a human donor with alopecia areata.

The chain carries TRBV30 and TRBJ1-5; 8 bases fit TRBD1. V gave up 3 bases and J gave up 4 bases; unmatched junction bases: 5. Germline V gives CDR1 GTSNPN, CDR2 SVGIG (reference sequence). CDR3 length: 14 amino acids. The CDR3 nucleotides read TGTGCCTGGAGCCAAAGACAGGGGAATCAGCCCCAGCATTTT. Protein sequence: CAWSQRQGNQPQHF.

This clone was counted between two and nine times. The sample has other DNA sequences that encode this CDR3 too. The chain combines TRBV18 with TRBJ2-5, with no clear D. This CDR3 contains 12 residues. Trimming stripped 2 bases from V and 1 base from J, with 2 bases between. Germline V gene lookup returns CDR1 KGHSH and CDR2 LQKENI. DNA for the CDR3: TGTGCCAGCTCACCAAGCCAAGAGACCCAGTACTTC. Protein sequence: CASSPSQETQYF.

V and J are TRBV2 and TRBJ1-3, with D tentatively TRBD1 (5 bases). CDR1 and CDR2 from the germline V gene are SNHLY and FYNNEI. CDR3 length equals 13 residues. Trimming removed 8 bases at V and 0 bases at J, with 8 bases between. CDR3 residues: CASGGPSGNTIYF. The CDR3 DNA reads as TGTGCCAGCGGGGGTCCCTCTGGAAACACCATATATTTT.

The V call is TRBV5-1, the J call TRBJ1-1; no reliable D call. This CDR3 has 11 residues. Germline V lookup: CDR1 SGHRS, CDR2 YFSETQ. Between the trimmed V and J ends, which lost 4 bases and 0 bases, there was a span of 1 base. CDR3 residues: CASSMNTEAFF. CDR3 nucleotides: TGCGCCAGCAGCATGAACACTGAAGCTTTCTTT.

The gene calls are TRBV30 and TRBJ2-7, with D unclear. Trimming removed 0 bases at V and 2 bases at J, with 11 bases between. CDR1 and CDR2 (germline): GTSNPN, SVGIG (reference sequence). This CDR3 has 14 residues. The CDR3 DNA is TGTGCCTGGAGTGTAATCCCAGACACCTACGAGCAGTACTTC. Translated: CAWSVIPDTYEQYF.

The genes are TRBV4-1 and TRBJ1-1, with 9 bases lining up with TRBD1. CDR1 and CDR2 (germline): MGHRA, YSYEKL. Losses at the gene ends were 4 bases for V and 1 base for J; bases not matched to a gene: 1. This CDR3 spans 14 amino acids. The CDR3 spells CASSRTGENTEAFF. For the CDR3, the DNA is TGCGCCAGCAGCCGGACAGGGGAGAACACTGAAGCTTTCTTT.

V gene TRBV7-2 combines with J gene TRBJ2-7; 10 bases map to TRBD2. The CDR3 runs to 15 residues. Germline assignment: CDR1 SGHTA and CDR2 FQGNSA. V gave up 3 bases and J gave up 5 bases; unmatched junction bases: 7. The CDR3 protein is CASSLQSGGANEQYF. The CDR3 DNA sequence: TGTGCCAGCAGCTTGCAGAGCGGGGGGGCCAACGAGCAGTACTTC. The complete variable domain, with remaining parts taken from reference TRBV7-2 and TRBJ2-7, reads GAGVSQSPSNKVTEKGKDVELRCDPISGHTALYWYRQSLGQGLEFLIYFQGNSAPDKSGLPSDRFSAERTGGSVSTLTIQRTQQEDSAVYLCASSLQSGGANEQYFGPGTRLTVT.

This clone was seen only a few times. This sequence joins TRBV29-1 and TRBJ1-2; weak D call: TRBD1 (5 bases). The CDR3 loop spans 13 amino acids. V dropped 4 bases and J dropped 6 bases, with 15 bases sitting between them. Looked up from germline, CDR1 is SQVTM and CDR2 is ANQGSEA. The CDR3 DNA follows: TGCAGCGTTGTCGTCCCAGGGCGTGATGGCTACACCTTC. Its protein product is CSVVVPGRDGYTF.

The chain combines TRBV5-1 with TRBJ2-1, with D maybe TRBD2 (5 bases). The CDR3 has 16 residues. V was clipped by 5 bases and J by 2 bases, with 17 bases between them. Looked up from germline, CDR1 is SGHRS and CDR2 is YFSETQ. This CDR3 reads CASRSDVTGTYNEQFF. In DNA form, the CDR3 reads TGCGCCAGCAGATCCGACGTAACGGGAACCTACAATGAGCAGTTCTTC. Full variable domain (missing parts from reference TRBV5-1 and TRBJ2-1): KAGVTQTPRYLIKTRGQQVTLSCSPISGHRSVSWYQQTPGQGLQFLFEYFSETQRNKGNFPGRFSGRQFSNSRSEMNVSTLELGDSALYLCASRSDVTGTYNEQFFGPGTRLTVL.

The gene calls are TRBV5-5 and TRBJ2-7; D is perhaps TRBD2 (5 bases). CDR3 length: 13 residues. Germline CDR1 SGHKS, CDR2 YYEKEE (reference sequence). V was clipped by 7 bases and J by 3 bases, with 14 bases between them. DNA for the CDR3: TGTGCCAGCCACCCGGGGTCCCTCTACGAGCAGTACTTC. It specifies CASHPGSLYEQYF.

The chain recombines TRBV9 with TRBJ1-1, with D possibly TRBD1 on 5 matching bases. The CDR3 is 14 amino acids. Germline CDR1 reads SGDLS; CDR2 reads YYNGEE. Trimming removed 3 bases at V and 7 bases at J, with 16 bases between. CDR3 DNA: TGTGCCAGCAGCGATGCCCTCTATGGGGGTGAAGCTTTCTTT. Its translation is CASSDALYGGEAFF.

This clone was picked up a small number of times. The chain combines TRBV5-5 with TRBJ2-5; D is possibly TRBD2 (6 bases). CDR1 is SGHKS and CDR2 is YYEKEE in the germline V gene (reference sequence). There are 14 residues in the CDR3. Between the trimmed V and J ends, which lost 0 bases and 9 bases, there was a span of 15 bases. CDR3 region: CASSLAGAGLAQYF. As DNA, the CDR3 is TGTGCCAGCAGCTTGGCCGGGGCGGGATTGGCCCAGTACTTC.

V is TRBV4-2 and J is TRBJ2-3; D remains unclear. Germline CDR1 LGHNA, CDR2 YNFKEQ. V was clipped by 1 base and J by 2 bases, with 10 bases between them. The CDR3 is 15 amino acids. CDR3 in DNA: TGTGCCAGCAGCCAAGTGCGCAGGCCCACAGATACGCAGTATTTT. Amino acids: CASSQVRRPTDTQYF.

The sample holds a few counts of this clone. Other DNA sequences of this sample code for an identical CDR3. V usage is TRBV5-1 and J usage is TRBJ2-5, with D unclear. The CDR3 sequence is 13 residues long. Trimming removed 2 bases from V and 0 bases from J, with 5 bases in between. CDR1 SGHRS and CDR2 YFSETQ come from the germline V gene. CDR3 DNA sequence: TGCGCCAGCAGCTTATCAAACCAAGAGACCCAGTACTTC. Translation: CASSLSNQETQYF.

The chain couples TRBV9 to TRBJ1-6, with D possibly matching TRBD1 (5 bases). Per germline, CDR1 SGDLS and CDR2 YYNGEE. There are 14 residues in the CDR3. The V end was cut by 0 bases, the J end by 9 bases, with 10 bases between. CDR3 loop: CASSVGEGTSPLHF. DNA of the CDR3: TGTGCCAGCAGCGTAGGAGAGGGGACTTCACCCCTCCACTTT. Looking up the rest from reference TRBV9 and TRBJ1-6 gives the full variable domain: DSGVTQTPKHLITATGQRVTLRCSPRSGDLSVYWYQQSLDQGLQFLIQYYNGEERAKGNILERFSAQQFPDLHSELNLSSLELGDSALYFCASSVGEGTSPLHFGNGTRLTVT.

The chain combines TRBV30 with TRBJ1-5; D is unresolved. Germline CDR1 GTSNPN, CDR2 SVGIG (reference sequence). Deletions cut 0 bases from V and 8 bases from J, with 11 bases between. This CDR3 is built from 13 residues. The CDR3 DNA reads TGTGCCTGGAGTGTCGGCGGTATAGAGCCCCAGCATTTT. This encodes CAWSVGGIEPQHF.

The chain is built from TRBV5-1 and TRBJ1-6; D is ambiguous. This CDR3 has 16 residues. With 0 bases removed from V and 2 bases from J, the gap between germline ends came to 9 bases. Germline values: CDR1 SGHRS, CDR2 YFSETQ. Here the CDR3 DNA reads TGCGCCAGCAGCTTGGGCAGCAATACCTATAATTCACCCCTCCACTTT. Protein product: CASSLGSNTYNSPLHF.

The rearrangement joins TRBV4-2 to TRBJ2-6; D may be TRBD1 (5 bases). Germline-derived CDR1 and CDR2 are LGHNA and YNFKEQ. V was pared by 5 bases and J by 1 base, with 9 bases between. This CDR3 region has 15 residues. The CDR3, as DNA: TGTGCCAGCAGCTACGGACAATCTGGGGCCAACGTCCTGACTTTC. It yields the protein CASSYGQSGANVLTF.

The chain couples TRBV7-2 to TRBJ2-7; D perhaps matches TRBD1 (5 bases). The CDR3 spans 16 residues. Germline lookup yields CDR1 SGHTA and CDR2 FQGNSA. V shed 3 bases and J shed 1 base, with 16 bases lying between them. The CDR3 nucleotides are TGTGCCAGCAGCTTCGGTTGGCCAGGGAATTCCTACGAGCAGTACTTC. The encoded protein is CASSFGWPGNSYEQYF.

The chain uses TRBV9 and TRBJ2-2; TRBD2 matches at 7 bases. Trimming took 0 bases from V and 5 from J; bases not matched to a gene: 7. The CDR3 is made up of 16 amino acids. The V gene's germline CDR1 is SGDLS and CDR2 YYNGEE. The CDR3 nucleotides are TGTGCCAGCAGCGTAGTAGTAGCGGGCGTTACCGGGGAGCTGTTTTTT. This sequence encodes CASSVVVAGVTGELFF.

This clone has more than one count but fewer than ten. The chain carries TRBV6-1 and TRBJ2-7, with D perhaps being TRBD1 or TRBD2 (6 bases each). This CDR3 has 13 residues. V was pared by 6 bases and J by 6 bases, with 15 bases between. Germline CDR1 and CDR2: MNHNS and SASEGT. The CDR3, as DNA: TGTGCCAGCAGACACTACAGGGACTCCGAGCAGTACTTC. It specifies CASRHYRDSEQYF.

This clone has just a few counts. The V gene is TRBV7-2, the J gene TRBJ2-5; D gene ambiguous. The V gene lost 2 bases and the J gene lost 5 bases, with 6 bases spanning the gap. In germline, CDR1 is SGHTA, CDR2 FQGNSA. This CDR3 has 12 residues. The DNA of the CDR3 is TGTGCCAGCAGCTTATTAGGCGAGACCCAGTACTTC. As protein: CASSLLGETQYF.

This clone was seen a handful of times. The gene calls are TRBV6-6 and TRBJ1-2; 10 positions match TRBD1. CDR1 is MNHNY, CDR2 SVGAGI, per germline (reference sequence). The CDR3 runs to 15 residues. J was trimmed by 4 bases and V by 2 bases; bases with no gene match: 4. The CDR3 DNA reads as TGTGCCAGCAGTTACGAGACAGGGGGCGGCTATGGCTACACCTTC. This gives the protein CASSYETGGGYGYTF.

The chain carries TRBV4-1 and TRBJ2-7; TRBD2 might be the D (5 bases). Trimming stripped 2 bases from V and 7 bases from J, with 15 bases between. There are 14 residues in the CDR3. Germline CDR1 and CDR2: MGHRA and YSYEKL. CDR3 sequence (DNA): TGCGCCAGCAGCCAACCCGGGGAGACTCAGGAGCAGTACTTC. As protein: CASSQPGETQEQYF.